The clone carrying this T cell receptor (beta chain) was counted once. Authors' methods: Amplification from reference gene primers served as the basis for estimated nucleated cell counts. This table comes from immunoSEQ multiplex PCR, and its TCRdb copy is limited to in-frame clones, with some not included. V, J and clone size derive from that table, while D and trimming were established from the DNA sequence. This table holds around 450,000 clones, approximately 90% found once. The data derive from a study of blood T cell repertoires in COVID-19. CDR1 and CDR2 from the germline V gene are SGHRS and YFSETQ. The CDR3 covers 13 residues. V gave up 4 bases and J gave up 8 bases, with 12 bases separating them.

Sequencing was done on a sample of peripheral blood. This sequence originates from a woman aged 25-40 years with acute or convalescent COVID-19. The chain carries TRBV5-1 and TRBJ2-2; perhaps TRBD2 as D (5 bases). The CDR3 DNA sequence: TGCGCCAGCAGCCCGGGGTCGATTGGGGAGCTGTTTTTT. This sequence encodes CASSPGSIGELFF.